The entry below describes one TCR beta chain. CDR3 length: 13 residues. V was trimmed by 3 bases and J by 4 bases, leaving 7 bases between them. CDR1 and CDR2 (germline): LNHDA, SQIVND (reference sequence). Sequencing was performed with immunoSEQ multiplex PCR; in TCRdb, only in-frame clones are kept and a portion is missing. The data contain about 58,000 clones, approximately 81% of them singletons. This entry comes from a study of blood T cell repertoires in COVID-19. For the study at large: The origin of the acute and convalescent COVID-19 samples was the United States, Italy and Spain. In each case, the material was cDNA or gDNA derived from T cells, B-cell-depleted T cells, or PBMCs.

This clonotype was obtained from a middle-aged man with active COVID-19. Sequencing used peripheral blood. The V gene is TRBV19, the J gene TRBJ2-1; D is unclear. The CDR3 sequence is CASSMRAYNEQFF. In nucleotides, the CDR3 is TGTGCCAGTAGTATGAGAGCGTACAATGAGCAGTTCTTC.